This T cell receptor beta chain was obtained from a study of spatial heterogeneity in lung cancer. Study background: Alpha-chain sequences were detected in numbers that were consistently lower than beta-chain sequences. Findings and limits, study-wide: In tumors, expanded intratumoral alpha and beta TCR counts tracked mutation counts.

TCRdb reanalysed the 5' RACE reads using MiXCR and keeps one entry per CDR3 protein. Altogether 9,400 or so distinct CDR3 sequences are present, 8.5% to 9% being singletons, with the ten largest covering 10% to 15%. As for time point: sample taken at primary tumor resection. No cells were sorted before sequencing. The whole RNA sequenced was extracted from tumor, nontumor lung or frozen PBMC. This clonotype has a handful of counts. What it binds is unknown. V gave up 7 bases and J gave up 5 bases; unmatched junction bases: 9. From germline, CDR1 is MNHEY and CDR2 SVGEGT. This CDR3 has 15 residues. The chain is built from TRBV6-2 or TRBV6-3 and TRBJ2-2; 8 nucleotides agree with TRBD1. Sequences were derived from lung tumor tissue, sampled at surgery. The source of this sequence is a female donor with early-stage non-small cell lung cancer. CDR3 in DNA: TGTGCCAGCACCCCTGGACAGGGCCGGACCGGGGAGCTGTTTTTT. Residues: CASTPGQGRTGELFF.